The present T cell receptor (beta chain) was sequenced within a study of regulatory T cells in long-lasting Graves disease. Study-wide results and caveats: Persistent Graves' cases showed lower TCR diversity than newly diagnosed cases.

With respect to this clonotype: The antigen remains unidentified.

Investigators prepared the TCR beta libraries by applying iRepertoire HTBI primers and Arm-PCR of CDR3 regions. Original processing methods: Across samples, 60 or so TRBV and about 15 TRBJ segments were found. Using its own MiXCR run on the multiplex PCR reads, TCRdb lists one record per CDR3 protein. The V and J calls and clone size come from TCRdb's table, not from the authors' own analysis. The sample consists of 550,000 to 700,000 distinct CDR3 sequences, about 16% of them appearing once. Germline CDR1 and CDR2: SEHNR and FQNEAQ (reference sequence). Trimming removed 5 bases from V and 8 bases from J, with 15 bases in between. This CDR3 comprises 14 residues. Time point meaning: newly diagnosed GD, antithyroid drugs for less than 3 months. The TCR library was made from RNA extracted from PBMCs. These data were likewise used in another study, on T cells in Graves' hyperthyroidism and ophthalmopathy. That work states: Diagnosis relied on clinical symptoms, serum thyroxine and TRAb, thyroid ultrasound and orbital computed tomography. With a median lead of 6.5 months before onset, the model predicted ophthalmopathy.

The source was peripheral blood mononuclear cells (PBMCs), collected at new diagnosis, from a patient treated with antithyroid drugs. The chain recombines TRBV7-9 with TRBJ2-2; a possible D gene is TRBD2 (6 bases). The receptor was derived from a man younger than 30 with Graves disease. Here the CDR3 reads CASSGSLAGGELFF. The CDR3 DNA follows: TGTGCCAGCAGCGGATCACTAGCAGGAGGGGAGCTGTTTTTT.